Listed below are T cell receptor beta chains from one sample, sequenced in a study of blood T cell repertoires in COVID-19. Measured with immunoSEQ multiplex PCR; TCRdb has only the in-frame clones, and not every one. Among tens of thousands of clones listed, just over 85% were seen once. The sequenced sample was peripheral blood. These receptors were collected from a woman at least 80 years old in a cohort sampled during active or convalescent COVID-19. CDR3s leave out the opening cysteine and the closing phenylalanine or tryptophan. The order of the fields is CDR3 protein, J gene, V gene, clone size, D gene, CDR3 length. A D gene is named only where the DNA matches it firmly. Expanded clones get a size class; other rows say once, few or many, or leave the size out.

CDR3 protein: ASSFEGGWETQY
J gene: TRBJ2-5
V gene: TRBV11-2
clone size: NA
D gene: NA
CDR3 length: 12

CDR3 protein: ASALGTGPYNEQF
J gene: TRBJ2-1
V gene: TRBV11-2
clone size: few
D gene: TRBD1
CDR3 length: 13

CDR3 protein: ASSLGATGPYGYT
J gene: TRBJ1-2
V gene: TRBV5-4
clone size: NA
D gene: NA
CDR3 length: 13

CDR3 protein: ASSLPINEQF
J gene: TRBJ2-1
V gene: TRBV7-9
clone size: NA
D gene: NA
CDR3 length: 10

CDR3 protein: ASSAGQGVNQPQH
J gene: TRBJ1-5
V gene: TRBV7-9
clone size: NA
D gene: TRBD1
CDR3 length: 13

CDR3 protein: ASSPSTGRYGYT
J gene: TRBJ1-2
V gene: TRBV3-1/TRBV3-2
clone size: NA
D gene: NA
CDR3 length: 12

CDR3 protein: ASSIRQGSHITEAF
J gene: TRBJ1-1
V gene: TRBV7-9
clone size: NA
D gene: TRBD1
CDR3 length: 14

CDR3 protein: ASSLGGQGNQPQH
J gene: TRBJ1-5
V gene: TRBV28
clone size: NA
D gene: TRBD1
CDR3 length: 13

CDR3 protein: ASWTGSKNIQY
J gene: TRBJ2-4
V gene: TRBV6-5
clone size: NA
D gene: TRBD1
CDR3 length: 11

CDR3 protein: ASSPTVTGGNTIY
J gene: TRBJ1-3
V gene: TRBV18
clone size: once
D gene: NA
CDR3 length: 13

CDR3 protein: ASSSSGYEQY
J gene: TRBJ2-7
V gene: TRBV5-1
clone size: NA
D gene: NA
CDR3 length: 10

CDR3 protein: ASSLAGGGGETQY
J gene: TRBJ2-5
V gene: TRBV28
clone size: NA
D gene: TRBD2
CDR3 length: 13

CDR3 protein: ASTRGRTDTQY
J gene: TRBJ2-3
V gene: TRBV12-3/TRBV12-4
clone size: NA
D gene: NA
CDR3 length: 11

CDR3 protein: ASGSRTQY
J gene: TRBJ2-5
V gene: TRBV10-2
clone size: NA
D gene: NA
CDR3 length: 8

CDR3 protein: ASGPGGGEQF
J gene: TRBJ2-1
V gene: TRBV12-5
clone size: NA
D gene: TRBD1
CDR3 length: 10